The source of this T cell receptor (beta chain) is a study of shared clonotypes between healthy human individuals. Study findings and constraints: Shared clonotypes: 4.5% to 5% naive CD4, around 3.4% naive CD8, about 2.5% memory CD4, under 0.5% memory CD8.

The CDR3 is made up of 15 amino acids. Germline assignment: CDR1 SGDLS and CDR2 YYNGEE. V lost 0 bases and J lost 4; bases outside the gene matches: 4. Each subset's genomic DNA was shared equally among a number of immunoSEQ plates. Only in-frame clones appear in the TCRdb table, and some are missing; sequencing was by immunoSEQ multiplex PCR. The sample shows about 2.1 million clones, 85% to 95% of them seen only once. Remarks on this clone: Antigen: not known. Other nucleotide sequences from this sample produce the same CDR3.

Naive CD8 cells lacked CD45RO, underwent positive selection for CCR7 and left out terminally differentiated effector memory CD45RA+ cells. The sequenced sample was naive CD8+ T cells from PBMCs. This sequence joins TRBV9 and TRBJ1-1; 9 bases line up with TRBD1. This receptor was taken from a man aged 18 to 29 in good health. Some clones in this sample may be carry-over from other donors' samples. CDR3 sequence reads: CASSVAGTGSTEAFF. The CDR3 nucleotides are TGTGCCAGCAGCGTAGCCGGGACAGGGAGCACTGAAGCTTTCTTT.